This T cell receptor beta chain was found in a study of beta chain features in type 1 diabetes. Expressed TCRB transcripts were sequenced because the entire RNA isolate underwent reverse transcription. TCRdb's copy holds only in-frame clones and misses some; the assay was immunoSEQ multiplex PCR. The sample lists about 220,000 clones, approximately 10% occurring once. A word on this clone: It differs at one base from a far larger clone, so likely a read error. Other DNA sequences in this specimen translate into the identical CDR3.

Input material: central memory CD4+ T cells from blood. The TCR sequence derives from a young man in good health.

CDR3 residues: CASSQELSSKQFF. The CDR3 DNA is TGCGCCAGCAGCCAAGAACTTTCGTCCAAGCAGTTCTTC. The chain joins TRBV4-1 to TRBJ2-1; D remains ambiguous. Germline CDR1 MGHRA, CDR2 YSYEKL. The CDR3 is made up of 13 amino acids. Trimming removed 0 bases at V and 11 bases at J, with 11 bases between.